The 25 T cell receptor beta chains reported below all come from one sample, sequenced in a study of long-term antiretroviral therapy in people with HIV. An immunoSEQ assay, version v3.0, was performed at survey level. Sequencing used immunoSEQ multiplex PCR; TCRdb keeps in-frame clones, though not all of them. This sample has 17,000 or so clones, with about 91% found just once. Sequences were derived from unsorted PBMCs, sampled 0.3 years after starting antiretroviral therapy. All receptors come from a man aged 55 to 70 with HIV.

The rearrangement links TRBV11-3 to TRBJ2-1; D unclear. The CDR3 is 15 residues long. CDR1 is SGHNT, CDR2 YENEEA, per germline. V was clipped by 3 bases and J by 0 bases, with 9 bases between them. CDR3 in amino acids: CASSFRYSSYNEQFF. CDR3 bases: TGTGCCAGCAGCTTTCGGTACAGCTCCTACAATGAGCAGTTCTTC.

J is TRBJ1-5 and V is TRBV7-9, with no clear D. There are 15 residues in the CDR3. V was pared by 4 bases and J by 2 bases, with 12 bases between. From germline, CDR1 is SEHNR and CDR2 FQNEAQ (reference sequence). This CDR3 is CASSSYQSGNQPQHF. The CDR3, as DNA: TGTGCCAGCAGCTCCTATCAATCGGGCAATCAGCCCCAGCATTTT.

The chain uses TRBV18 and TRBJ2-1; D might be TRBD1 (5 bases). This CDR3 is 14 amino acids long. Germline-derived CDR1 and CDR2 are KGHSH and LQKENI. The V gene lost 3 bases and the J gene lost 8 bases, with 14 bases spanning the gap. The CDR3 nucleotides are TGTGCCAGCTCACCTTACCAAGACAGCGATGAGCAGTTCTTC. This encodes CASSPYQDSDEQFF.

The rearrangement joins TRBV5-1 to TRBJ2-1, with 14 bases fitting TRBD2. The CDR3 contains 18 residues. The V and J ends lost 4 bases and 9 bases, in that order; junction bases with no gene match: 15. Looked up from germline, CDR1 is SGHRS and CDR2 is YFSETQ. The CDR3 protein is CASSRRPGLAGDSGEQFF. The CDR3 region has the DNA TGCGCCAGCAGCCGAAGACCGGGACTAGCGGGAGATAGCGGTGAGCAGTTCTTC. The full variable domain, with the rest looked up from reference TRBV5-1 and TRBJ2-1, is KAGVTQTPRYLIKTRGQQVTLSCSPISGHRSVSWYQQTPGQGLQFLFEYFSETQRNKGNFPGRFSGRQFSNSRSEMNVSTLELGDSALYLCASSRRPGLAGDSGEQFFGPGTRLTVL.

J is TRBJ2-7 and V is TRBV7-2; a possible D gene is TRBD2 (6 bases). The CDR3 runs 14 residues. Germline V gives CDR1 SGHTA, CDR2 FQGNSA. Deletions cut 5 bases from V and 4 bases from J, with 15 bases between. The DNA for the CDR3 is TGTGCCAGCAGCGGTTCGGGAGTCTCGTACGAGCAGTACTTC. Residues: CASSGSGVSYEQYF.

The chain is built from TRBV4-3 and TRBJ2-7; D may match TRBD1 or TRBD2 (5 bases each). V gave up 1 base and J gave up 9 bases, with 19 bases separating them. The V gene's germline CDR1 is LGHNA and CDR2 YSLEER. The CDR3 extends over 15 amino acids. In DNA form, the CDR3 reads TGCGCCAGCAGCCAAGCCAGGGACCCCATAGCCATGCAGTACTTC. This gives the protein CASSQARDPIAMQYF.

The rearrangement uses TRBV19 and TRBJ2-7, with 11 positions matching TRBD2. The germline V gene encodes CDR1 LNHDA and CDR2 SQIVND (reference sequence). The CDR3 contains 15 residues. The J segment lost 4 bases and the V segment lost 6 bases, leaving 8 bases of the junction unmatched. CDR3 amino acids: CASSLSGRAGYEQYF. The CDR3 nucleotides read TGTGCCAGTAGCCTTAGCGGGAGGGCCGGATACGAGCAGTACTTC.

This chain links TRBV28 with TRBJ2-7, with 7 bases aligning to TRBD2. CDR1 MDHEN and CDR2 SYDVKM come from the germline V gene. The CDR3 covers 14 residues. Losses at the gene ends were 6 bases for V and 3 bases for J; bases not matched to a gene: 8. CDR3 bases: TGTGCCAGCAGCCCGACTCAGCGGGGCTACGAGCAGTACTTC. Translating gives CASSPTQRGYEQYF.

This chain joins TRBV7-1 and TRBJ1-2, with D maybe TRBD1 (6 bases). Being an ORF, TRBV7-1 has a function that is uncertain. CDR3 length equals 13 residues. V lost 6 bases to trimming and J lost 3 bases, with 11 bases between them. As DNA, the CDR3 is TGTGCCAGCAGGGGCAGGGGAGACTATGGCTACACCTTC. Translation: CASRGRGDYGYTF.

The chain links TRBV28 to TRBJ1-1, with D uncertain. CDR3 length: 14 residues. The ends were cut back, 2 bases at V and 1 base at J, with 8 bases in the middle. CDR1 and CDR2 from the germline V gene are MDHEN and SYDVKM. CDR3 sequence reads: CASSLTPRNTEAFF. The CDR3 nucleotides read TGTGCCAGCAGTTTAACCCCCCGGAACACTGAAGCTTTCTTT.

This clone is classed as large. V and J are TRBV27 and TRBJ1-2, with D unclear. With 1 base removed from V and 6 bases from J, the gap between germline ends came to 12 bases. Germline V gene sequence: CDR1 MNHEY, CDR2 SMNVEV (reference sequence). The CDR3 spans 14 residues. CDR3 sequence reads: CASSLFGGGHGYTF. DNA for the CDR3: TGTGCCAGCAGTTTATTTGGCGGAGGCCATGGCTACACCTTC.

V and J are TRBV7-2 and TRBJ2-1, with D perhaps TRBD2 (6 bases). Trimming cost V 2 bases and J 3 bases, with 8 bases left between them. The germline CDR1 and CDR2 sequences are SGHTA and FQGNSA. CDR3 length: 14 residues. CDR3 in amino acids: CASSLRGFYNEQFF. The CDR3 coding sequence is TGTGCCAGCAGCTTACGGGGGTTCTACAATGAGCAGTTCTTC.

The rearrangement joins TRBV6-1 to TRBJ2-2, with a weak D call TRBD1 (5 bases). The CDR3 spans 15 residues. Trimming pared 1 base from V and 4 bases from J, leaving 10 bases between. Germline CDR1 and CDR2: MNHNS and SASEGT. In nucleotides, the CDR3 is TGTGCCAGCAGTGAAGGGGGCACTCTCACCGGGGAGCTGTTTTTT. This gives the protein CASSEGGTLTGELFF.

The CDR3 DNA follows: TGTGCCAGTAGCCCCCTAGGGGGGGCGGTTAACACCGGGGAGCTGTTTTTT. It specifies CASSPLGGAVNTGELFF. J is TRBJ2-2 and V is TRBV19, with a tentative D call TRBD2 (7 bases). V gave up 6 bases and J gave up 2 bases, with 19 bases separating them. The CDR3 consists of 17 residues. Germline V gives CDR1 LNHDA, CDR2 SQIVND (reference sequence).

V and J are TRBV5-1 and TRBJ2-1; 13 bases match TRBD2. CDR1 is SGHRS, CDR2 YFSETQ, per germline. This CDR3 comprises 15 residues. With V trimmed by 5 bases and J by 6 bases, 5 bases remained unmatched. CDR3 loop: CASSVTSGGLNEQFF. DNA of the CDR3: TGCGCCAGCAGTGTGACTAGCGGGGGGCTCAATGAGCAGTTCTTC. The full variable domain, completed using reference TRBV5-1 and TRBJ2-1, is KAGVTQTPRYLIKTRGQQVTLSCSPISGHRSVSWYQQTPGQGLQFLFEYFSETQRNKGNFPGRFSGRQFSNSRSEMNVSTLELGDSALYLCASSVTSGGLNEQFFGPGTRLTVL.

The rearrangement joins TRBV18 to TRBJ2-1; 9 nucleotides agree with TRBD2. This CDR3 has 15 amino acids. Germline CDR1 KGHSH, CDR2 LQKENI. The V and J ends lost 6 bases and 9 bases, in that order; junction bases with no gene match: 12. The CDR3 nucleotides are TGTGCCAGCTCCCCGCTAGCGGGAAGGGCCGGTGAGCAGTTCTTC. This sequence encodes CASSPLAGRAGEQFF.

The sample holds a few counts of this clone. Written as DNA, the CDR3 is TGTGCCAGCAGCACCGTAGGGTTACAAGAGACCCAGTACTTC. This gives the protein CASSTVGLQETQYF. J is TRBJ2-5 and V is TRBV11-1; D remains unclear. The germline V gene encodes CDR1 SGHAT and CDR2 FQDESV (reference sequence). There are 14 residues in the CDR3. V lost 5 bases to trimming and J lost 2 bases, with 12 bases between them.

V and J are TRBV7-9 and TRBJ2-1, with TRBD1 matching over 9 bases. Trimming cost V 11 bases and J 0 bases; bases outside gene matches: 5. In germline, CDR1 is SEHNR, CDR2 FQNEAQ (reference sequence). The CDR3 extends over 14 amino acids. CDR3: CASGGQGSYNEQFF. The CDR3 region has the DNA TGTGCCTCCGGGGGACAGGGCTCCTACAATGAGCAGTTCTTC.

The rearrangement joins TRBV5-1 to TRBJ1-1; 9 bases line up with TRBD1. The junction had 7 bases not matched to a gene; V was cut back by 0 bases and J by 4 bases. Germline values: CDR1 SGHRS, CDR2 YFSETQ. The CDR3 runs to 16 residues. The CDR3 DNA is TGCGCCAGCAGCTTGGGAACAGGGGGCCGAGGCACTGAAGCTTTCTTT. Its protein product is CASSLGTGGRGTEAFF.

The chain combines TRBV7-6 with TRBJ1-6; D is possibly TRBD1 (5 bases). Trimming pared 5 bases from V and 5 bases from J, leaving 16 bases between. The CDR3 totals 16 residues. Germline values: CDR1 SGHVS, CDR2 FNYEAQ. The CDR3 region is CASSPGPQANNSPLHF. The CDR3 region has the DNA TGTGCCAGCAGCCCGGGCCCACAGGCGAATAATTCACCCCTCCACTTT.

The V gene is TRBV11-2, the J gene TRBJ2-3; D is undetermined. CDR3 length equals 12 residues. The germline CDR1 and CDR2 sequences are SGHAT and FQNNGV. V was cut by 5 bases and J by 6 bases, with 9 bases left in between. The CDR3 region is CASSRFADTQYF. CDR3 nucleotides: TGTGCCAGCAGCCGTTTTGCTGATACGCAGTATTTT. Using reference TRBV11-2 and TRBJ2-3 for the parts outside the CDR3, the full variable domain is EAGVAQSPRYKIIEKRQSVAFWCNPISGHATLYWYQQILGQGPKLLIQFQNNGVVDDSQLPKDRFSAERLKGVDSTLKIQPAKLEDSAVYLCASSRFADTQYFGPGTRLTVL.

The chain links TRBV10-3 to TRBJ2-7, with TRBD2 identical over 8 bases. Looked up from germline, CDR1 is ENHRY and CDR2 is SYGVKD. V lost 6 bases and J lost 5; bases outside the gene matches: 6. This CDR3 is built from 13 residues. As DNA, the CDR3 is TGTGCCATCAGCATAGCGGGATTTGACGAGCAGTACTTC. It specifies CAISIAGFDEQYF.

The genes are TRBV28 and TRBJ2-2, with TRBD1 matching over 9 bases. This CDR3 is built from 14 residues. The germline gives CDR1 MDHEN, CDR2 SYDVKM. V shed 8 bases, J shed 2 bases, and the junction held 3 bases outside the gene matches. The DNA for the CDR3 is TGTGCCAGCTGGGACAGGGCCAACACCGGGGAGCTGTTTTTT. Amino acids: CASWDRANTGELFF.

The CDR3 nucleotides are TGTGCCAGCACTTTACAGGGGGATGGCTACACCTTC. It specifies CASTLQGDGYTF. The genes are TRBV6-5 and TRBJ1-2; TRBD1 aligns across 8 bases. V was pared by 7 bases and J by 6 bases, with 4 bases of the junction left unmatched. The germline gives CDR1 MNHEY, CDR2 SVGAGI. The CDR3 consists of 12 residues.

The V call is TRBV11-2, the J call TRBJ2-3; 8 bases are shared with TRBD2. Trimming took 5 bases from V and 6 from J; bases not matched to a gene: 16. Germline V CDR1 and CDR2: SGHAT, FQNNGV. This CDR3 is 17 amino acids long. This CDR3 is CASSTRTSTPNSDTQYF. The CDR3 DNA reads as TGTGCCAGCAGCACACGGACTAGCACCCCCAACTCCGATACGCAGTATTTT.